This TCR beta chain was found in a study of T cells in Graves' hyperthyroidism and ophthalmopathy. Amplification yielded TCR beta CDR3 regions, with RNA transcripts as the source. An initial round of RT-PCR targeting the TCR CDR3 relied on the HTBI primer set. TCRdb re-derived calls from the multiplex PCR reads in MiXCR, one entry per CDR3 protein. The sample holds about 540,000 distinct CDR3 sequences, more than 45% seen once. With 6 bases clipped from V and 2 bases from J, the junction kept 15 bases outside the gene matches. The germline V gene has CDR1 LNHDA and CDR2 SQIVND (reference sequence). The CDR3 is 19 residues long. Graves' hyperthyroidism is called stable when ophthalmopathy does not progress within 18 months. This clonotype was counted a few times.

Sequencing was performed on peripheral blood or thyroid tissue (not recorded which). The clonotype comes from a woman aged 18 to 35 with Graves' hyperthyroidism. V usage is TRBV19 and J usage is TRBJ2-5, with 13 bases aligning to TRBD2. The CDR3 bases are TGTGCCAGTAGCACCCGCCGAACCAGGACTAGCGGGGGACAAGAGACCCAGTACTTC. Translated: CASSTRRTRTSGGQETQYF.